These 29 T cell receptor beta chains came from one sample sequenced in a study of CD4 T cells in relation to SARS-CoV-2 and coronaviruses. Generated by immunoSEQ multiplex PCR, the TCRdb table keeps only in-frame clones and is missing some. Among some 40,000 clones listed, around 83% were seen once. These receptors have no known antigen. Input material: naive CD4+ T cells from PBMCs, cultured in vitro. The subset is: naive CD4+ T cells isolated by negative enrichment. These receptor sequences come from an adult with COVID-19.

The chain recombines TRBV7-2 with TRBJ1-1; 8 bases agree with TRBD1. Germline-derived CDR1 and CDR2 are SGHTA and FQGNSA. V lost 3 bases, J lost 5 bases, and 5 bases stayed unmatched. CDR3 length equals 14 residues. The CDR3 DNA is TGTGCCAGCAGCTTTCAGGGGGCTTTAACTGAAGCTTTCTTT. This encodes CASSFQGALTEAFF.

V usage is TRBV3-1 (or the pseudogene TRBV3-2) and J usage is TRBJ2-3, with 10 nucleotides matching TRBD1. In germline, CDR1 is LGHDT, CDR2 YNNKEL (reference sequence). The CDR3 covers 15 residues. With V trimmed by 4 bases and J by 1 base, 2 bases remained unmatched. The CDR3 DNA is TGTGCCAGCAGCCCAGGACAGGGGGGCACAGATACGCAGTATTTT. Encoded protein: CASSPGQGGTDTQYF.

A few counts support this clone. The chain has TRBV5-1 and TRBJ2-5, with a possible D match to TRBD2 (6 bases). This CDR3 region has 14 residues. Trimming cost V 0 bases and J 4 bases, with 10 bases left between them. Germline assignment: CDR1 SGHRS and CDR2 YFSETQ. CDR3 region: CASSLAWEAETQYF. CDR3 in DNA: TGCGCCAGCAGCTTGGCGTGGGAGGCAGAGACCCAGTACTTC.

This clone was observed a few times. This chain uses TRBV28 with TRBJ2-1; the match to TRBD2 covers 7 bases. The germline V gene has CDR1 MDHEN and CDR2 SYDVKM. Trimming at V came to 2 bases and at J to 6 bases, leaving 7 bases not matched to a gene. The CDR3 totals 15 residues. In DNA, the CDR3 is TGTGCCAGCAGTTTAAGGCGGGGGTATGGCAATGAGCAGTTCTTC. This codes for CASSLRRGYGNEQFF.

The genes are TRBV4-1 and TRBJ2-5; TRBD1 aligns across 9 bases. Germline trimming cut 4 bases from V and 4 bases from J; bases unmatched to any gene: 1. Germline V lookup: CDR1 MGHRA, CDR2 YSYEKL. The CDR3 is 13 residues long. CDR3 DNA: TGCGCCAGCAGCCTGACAGGGGGAGAGACCCAGTACTTC. Translation: CASSLTGGETQYF.

V usage is TRBV24-1 and J usage is TRBJ2-7; 7 bases fit TRBD1. Germline V gives CDR1 KGHDR, CDR2 SFDVKD. CDR3 size: 14 residues. The junction had 3 bases not matched to a gene; V was cut back by 2 bases and J by 3 bases. DNA for the CDR3: TGTGCCACCAGTGATTCAAGGGACAGCTACGAGCAGTACTTC. Protein product: CATSDSRDSYEQYF.

The rearrangement uses TRBV7-6 and TRBJ2-1; D call uncertain. This CDR3 contains 15 residues. V lost 5 bases and J lost 5, with 16 bases in between. Germline CDR1 reads SGHVS; CDR2 reads FNYEAQ. The CDR3 region is CASSPPSARDNEQFF. In DNA form, the CDR3 reads TGTGCCAGCAGCCCTCCGTCAGCGCGTGACAATGAGCAGTTCTTC.

The genes are TRBV18 and TRBJ1-1; D possibly corresponds to TRBD1 (6 bases). CDR3 length: 14 residues. Germline assignment: CDR1 KGHSH and CDR2 LQKENI. Trimming removed 5 bases at V and 2 bases at J, with 12 bases between. The CDR3 loop is CASSSGQTNTEAFF. CDR3 bases: TGTGCCAGCTCAAGCGGACAGACCAACACTGAAGCTTTCTTT.

The J gene is TRBJ2-2, the V gene TRBV14; D is unresolved. V lost 6 bases to trimming and J lost 4 bases, with 12 bases between them. CDR3 length equals 14 residues. Germline loops: CDR1 SGHDN, CDR2 FVKESK. The DNA of the CDR3 is TGTGCCAGCAGTTTATACCCCGGCACCGGGGAGCTGTTTTTT. It translates to CASSLYPGTGELFF.

The chain links TRBV14 to TRBJ2-6; D is undetermined. CDR1 is SGHDN, CDR2 FVKESK, per germline. The length of the CDR3 is 17 residues. The germline V and J ends were trimmed by 0 bases and 0 bases, with 9 bases remaining between them. In DNA form, the CDR3 reads TGTGCCAGCAGCCAAGATTGGTGGGCCTCTGGGGCCAACGTCCTGACTTTC. This sequence encodes CASSQDWWASGANVLTF.

This sequence joins TRBV15 and TRBJ1-1; no reliable D call. CDR3 length: 14 residues. Trimming cost V 0 bases and J 3 bases, with 8 bases left between them. Germline assignment: CDR1 LNHNV and CDR2 YYDKDF (reference sequence). The DNA of the CDR3 is TGTGCCACCAGCAGAGATCTTGGGGACACTGAAGCTTTCTTT. This gives the protein CATSRDLGDTEAFF.

V and J are TRBV28 and TRBJ2-5; tentatively, D is TRBD1 (6 bases). With 2 bases removed from V and 4 bases from J, the gap between germline ends came to 8 bases. Germline V CDR1 and CDR2: MDHEN, SYDVKM. The CDR3 covers 13 residues. This CDR3 is CASSLVRGETQYF. The DNA of the CDR3 is TGTGCCAGCAGTTTAGTCAGGGGAGAGACCCAGTACTTC.

The CDR3 coding sequence is TGTGCCAGCAGCCGGACTAGCGGAGGGGAAGATGAGCAGTTCTTC. This gives the protein CASSRTSGGEDEQFF. The genes are TRBV7-2 and TRBJ2-1, with 10 bases fitting TRBD2. This CDR3 spans 15 amino acids. CDR1 and CDR2 from the germline V gene are SGHTA and FQGNSA. Trimming cost V 5 bases and J 8 bases; bases outside gene matches: 9.

This rearrangement joins TRBV24-1 to TRBJ1-5; TRBD1 matches 7 bases. This CDR3 is 15 amino acids long. Looked up from germline, CDR1 is KGHDR and CDR2 is SFDVKD. The V segment lost 3 bases and the J segment 1 base; nucleotides outside the gene matches: 2. The CDR3 reads CATSDPGQSNQPQHF. The DNA for the CDR3 is TGTGCCACCAGTGATCCGGGACAGAGCAATCAGCCCCAGCATTTT.

V and J are TRBV28 and TRBJ2-7, with 9 bases that match TRBD2. Losses at the gene ends were 4 bases for V and 3 bases for J; bases not matched to a gene: 7. Germline assignment: CDR1 MDHEN and CDR2 SYDVKM. The CDR3 sequence is 15 residues long. CDR3 region: CASSSPAGGRYEQYF. Here the CDR3 DNA reads TGTGCCAGCAGTTCCCCAGCGGGAGGACGCTACGAGCAGTACTTC.

The V and J genes are TRBV6-2 or TRBV6-3 and TRBJ2-3, with no clear D. This CDR3 is 14 amino acids long. V was cut by 0 bases and J by 1 base, with 5 bases left in between. The germline CDR1 and CDR2 sequences are MNHEY and SVGEGT. The CDR3 bases are TGTGCCAGCAGTTACTCGATAGGCACAGATACGCAGTATTTT. Residues: CASSYSIGTDTQYF.

This clone came up a few times. The rearrangement links TRBV7-9 to TRBJ2-3; 10 bases are shared with TRBD2. This CDR3 has 15 amino acids. Trimming cost V 5 bases and J 2 bases; bases outside gene matches: 4. Germline V gene data show CDR1 as SEHNR and CDR2 as FQNEAQ (reference sequence). CDR3 protein: CASSRTSGITDTQYF. The CDR3 DNA follows: TGTGCCAGCAGCCGGACTAGCGGTATCACAGATACGCAGTATTTT.

The rearrangement links TRBV9 to TRBJ2-4, with 8 bases fitting TRBD2. The CDR3 has 17 residues. Germline-derived CDR1 and CDR2 are SGDLS and YYNGEE. The J segment lost 3 bases and the V segment lost 0 bases, leaving 8 bases of the junction unmatched. The CDR3 here is CASSVGAWSGGKNIQYF. CDR3 nucleotides: TGTGCCAGCAGCGTAGGGGCGTGGAGCGGGGGCAAAAACATTCAGTACTTC.

V gene TRBV6-2 or TRBV6-3 combines with J gene TRBJ1-5, with D uncertain. The ends were cut back, 4 bases at V and 3 bases at J, with 10 bases in the middle. CDR1 and CDR2 (germline): MNHEY, SVGEGT. The CDR3 is 14 amino acids. CDR3: CASSSSRYNQPQHF. In DNA form, the CDR3 reads TGTGCCAGCAGTTCAAGTCGTTACAATCAGCCCCAGCATTTT.

This clone has only one observation. The genes are TRBV7-2 and TRBJ2-3; TRBD2 agrees at 13 bases. CDR3 size: 18 residues. Germline CDR1 reads SGHTA; CDR2 reads FQGNSA. The V gene end was trimmed by 5 bases and the J gene end by 4 bases; junction bases not matched to a gene: 12. DNA of the CDR3: TGTGCCAGCAGCCATCCCACCCGGACTAGCGGGAGCGCAGATACGCAGTATTTT. This codes for CASSHPTRTSGSADTQYF.

The chain joins TRBV6-6 to TRBJ1-4; D remains ambiguous. From germline, CDR1 is MNHNY and CDR2 SVGAGI (reference sequence). The CDR3 extends over 14 amino acids. V was shortened by 7 bases and J by 8 bases, with 17 bases between the two germline ends. The CDR3 bases are TGTGCCAGCACCCTACGATCTGATGGAGAAAAACTGTTTTTT. Amino acids: CASTLRSDGEKLFF.

In its sample, this clone was seen once. This chain joins TRBV24-1 and TRBJ2-3; 10 bases agree with TRBD1. Trimming took 2 bases from V and 5 from J; bases not matched to a gene: 12. The CDR3 runs 18 residues. Looked up from germline, CDR1 is KGHDR and CDR2 is SFDVKD. The CDR3 region has the DNA TGTGCCACCAGTGATTCCCGGGAGACAGGGGGCTCTGGAGATACGCAGTATTTT. It is translated as CATSDSRETGGSGDTQYF.

The rearrangement links TRBV14 to TRBJ2-3; the match to TRBD2 covers 14 bases. V was clipped by 4 bases and J by 3 bases; unmatched bases: 3. Germline CDR1 is SGHDN and CDR2 is FVKESK. The CDR3 totals 16 residues. CDR3 in DNA: TGTGCCAGCAGCCCGGGACTAGCGGGGGTGACAGATACGCAGTATTTT. Translated: CASSPGLAGVTDTQYF.

V and J are TRBV21-1 and TRBJ2-7; TRBD2 is the table's D call and was not checked against the DNA. TRBV21-1 is assigned pseudogene status. This CDR3 has 15 amino acids. The CDR3 protein is CASSKRTGRLYEQYF. The CDR3 DNA follows: TGTGCCAGCAGCAAACGGACGGGGAGACTCTACGAGCAGTACTTC.

The rearrangement joins TRBV7-2 to TRBJ2-7; no definite D call. Trimming cost V 3 bases and J 5 bases, with 8 bases left between them. The CDR3 length is 12 residues. CDR1 SGHTA and CDR2 FQGNSA come from the germline V gene. The CDR3 reads CASSLNVNEQYF. DNA of the CDR3: TGTGCCAGCAGCTTGAACGTCAACGAGCAGTACTTC.

The chain combines TRBV9 with TRBJ2-3, with D possibly being TRBD2 (6 bases). From germline, CDR1 is SGDLS and CDR2 YYNGEE. Trimming removed 0 bases from V and 2 bases from J, with 19 bases in between. The CDR3 is 18 amino acids. The DNA for the CDR3 is TGTGCCAGCAGCGTAGGGACGCCGGGACGGGACTCCACAGATACGCAGTATTTT. The encoded protein is CASSVGTPGRDSTDTQYF.

This chain uses TRBV5-6 with TRBJ2-5, with D maybe TRBD2 (6 bases). This CDR3 has 15 residues. The V gene lost 4 bases and the J gene lost 7 bases, with 20 bases spanning the gap. In germline, CDR1 is SGHDT, CDR2 YYEEEE. The CDR3 protein is CASSPGTGIVRTQYF. CDR3 DNA sequence: TGTGCCAGCAGCCCCGGGACTGGAATAGTCAGGACCCAGTACTTC.

The CDR3 bases are TGTGCCAGCAGTGAATTAGCAGGACGGTCCTCTGGAAACACCATATATTTT. Amino acids: CASSELAGRSSGNTIYF. This chain uses TRBV6-1 with TRBJ1-3; no clear D. The ends were cut back, 2 bases at V and 0 bases at J, with 14 bases in the middle. CDR1 and CDR2 (germline): MNHNS, SASEGT. The CDR3 totals 17 residues.

The chain uses TRBV27 and TRBJ2-6; D gene unclear. The CDR3 has 13 amino acids. V lost 7 bases and J lost 4, with 8 bases in between. Germline V CDR1 and CDR2: MNHEY, SMNVEV (reference sequence). The CDR3 loop reads CASTLLGANVLTF. The CDR3 region has the DNA TGTGCCAGCACCCTGTTAGGGGCCAACGTCCTGACTTTC.